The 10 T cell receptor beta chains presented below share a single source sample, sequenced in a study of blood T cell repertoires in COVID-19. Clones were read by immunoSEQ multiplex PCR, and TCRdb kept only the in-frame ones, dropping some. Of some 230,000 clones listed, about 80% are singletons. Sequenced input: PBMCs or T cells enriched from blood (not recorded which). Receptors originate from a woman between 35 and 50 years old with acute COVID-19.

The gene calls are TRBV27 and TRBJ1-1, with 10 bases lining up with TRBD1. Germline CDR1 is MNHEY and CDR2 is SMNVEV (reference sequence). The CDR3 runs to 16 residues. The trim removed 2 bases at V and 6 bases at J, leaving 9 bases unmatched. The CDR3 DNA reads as TGTGCCAGCAGTTTACTTGTTAAGGGGACAGGGGCTGAAGCTTTCTTT. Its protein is CASSLLVKGTGAEAFF.

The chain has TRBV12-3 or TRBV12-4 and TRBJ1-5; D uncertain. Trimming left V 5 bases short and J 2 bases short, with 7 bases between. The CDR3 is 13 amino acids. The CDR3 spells CASSPGGNQPQHF. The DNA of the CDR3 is TGTGCCAGCAGTCCGGGTGGCAATCAGCCCCAGCATTTT.

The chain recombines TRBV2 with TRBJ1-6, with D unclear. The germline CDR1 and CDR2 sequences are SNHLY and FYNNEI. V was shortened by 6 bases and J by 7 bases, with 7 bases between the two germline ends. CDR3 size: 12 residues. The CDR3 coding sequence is TGTGCCAGCAGGGGAGTAAATTCACCCCTCCACTTT. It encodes CASRGVNSPLHF.

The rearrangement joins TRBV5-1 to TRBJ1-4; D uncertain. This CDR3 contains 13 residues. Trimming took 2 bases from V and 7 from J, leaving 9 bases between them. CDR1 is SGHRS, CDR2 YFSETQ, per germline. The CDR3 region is CASSFVEGEKLFF. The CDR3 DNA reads TGCGCCAGCAGCTTCGTGGAGGGTGAAAAACTGTTTTTT.

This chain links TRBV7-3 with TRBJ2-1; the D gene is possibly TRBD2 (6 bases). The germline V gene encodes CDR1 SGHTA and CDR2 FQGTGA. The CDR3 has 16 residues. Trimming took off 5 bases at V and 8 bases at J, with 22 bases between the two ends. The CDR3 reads CASSPGTAGPGDEQFF. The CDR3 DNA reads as TGTGCCAGCAGCCCGGGGACTGCGGGTCCGGGGGATGAGCAGTTCTTC.

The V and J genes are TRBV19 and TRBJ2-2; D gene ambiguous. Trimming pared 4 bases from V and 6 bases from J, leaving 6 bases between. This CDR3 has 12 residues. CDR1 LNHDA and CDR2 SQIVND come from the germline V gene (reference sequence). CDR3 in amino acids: CASSTQSGELFF. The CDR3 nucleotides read TGTGCCAGTAGTACACAGTCCGGGGAGCTGTTTTTT.

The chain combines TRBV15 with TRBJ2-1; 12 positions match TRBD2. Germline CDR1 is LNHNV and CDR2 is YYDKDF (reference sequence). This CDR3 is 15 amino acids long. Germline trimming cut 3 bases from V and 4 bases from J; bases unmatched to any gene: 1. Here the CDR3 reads CATSRGLAGYNEQFF. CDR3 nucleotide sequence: TGTGCCACCAGCAGGGGACTAGCGGGTTACAATGAGCAGTTCTTC.

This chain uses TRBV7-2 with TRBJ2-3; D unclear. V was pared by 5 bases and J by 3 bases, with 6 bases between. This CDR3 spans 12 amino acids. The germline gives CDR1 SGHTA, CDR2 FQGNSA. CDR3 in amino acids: CASSHRTDTQYF. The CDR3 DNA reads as TGTGCCAGCAGCCATAGAACAGATACGCAGTATTTT.

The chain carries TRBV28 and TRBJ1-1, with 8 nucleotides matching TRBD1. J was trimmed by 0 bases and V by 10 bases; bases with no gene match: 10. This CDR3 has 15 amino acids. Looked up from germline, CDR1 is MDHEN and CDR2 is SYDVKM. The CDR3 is CATLGDRGLNTEAFF. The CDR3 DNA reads TGTGCCACCCTCGGCGACAGGGGTCTGAACACTGAAGCTTTCTTT. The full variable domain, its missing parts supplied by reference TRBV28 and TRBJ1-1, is DVKVTQSSRYLVKRTGEKVFLECVQDMDHENMFWYRQDPGLGLRLIYFSYDVKMKEKGDIPEGYSVSREKKERFSLILESASTNQTSMYLCATLGDRGLNTEAFFGQGTRLTVV.

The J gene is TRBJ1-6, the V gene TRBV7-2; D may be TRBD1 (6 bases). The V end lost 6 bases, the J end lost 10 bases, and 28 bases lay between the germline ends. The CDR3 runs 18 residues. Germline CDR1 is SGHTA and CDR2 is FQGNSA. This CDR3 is CASSPLRSQGALGSPLHF. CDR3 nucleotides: TGTGCCAGCAGTCCTCTTCGCTCACAGGGCGCTTTGGGGTCACCCCTCCACTTT.